The present T cell receptor beta chain was sequenced within a study of Graves' ophthalmopathy and Graves' hyperthyroidism. Study-wide results and caveats: Blood also carried most expanded thyroid clonotypes exceeding 0.001 frequency.

A follow-up of 18 months without ophthalmopathy meant that hyperthyroidism was stable. RNA transcripts were the source from which TCR beta CDR3 regions were amplified. HTBI primers were employed in first-round RT-PCR, then a second-round multiplex PCR followed. TCRdb re-derived calls from the multiplex PCR reads in MiXCR, one entry per CDR3 protein. The sample records 680,000 or so distinct CDR3 sequences, over 20% being singletons. Germline V gene lookup returns CDR1 SEHNR and CDR2 FQNEAQ (reference sequence). The CDR3 length is 14 residues. J lost 6 bases, V lost 2 bases, and 5 bases had no gene match. In this sample, this clonotype turned up many times. The antigen remains unidentified.

Sequences were obtained from peripheral blood. This TCR came from a woman younger than 35 with stable Graves' hyperthyroidism. Some clones in this sample may be carry-over from other donors' samples. The chain links TRBV7-9 to TRBJ1-1, with 8 bases identical to TRBD1. Here the CDR3 reads CASSLSDRGPEAFF. DNA for the CDR3: TGTGCCAGCAGCTTATCAGACAGGGGCCCTGAAGCTTTCTTT.